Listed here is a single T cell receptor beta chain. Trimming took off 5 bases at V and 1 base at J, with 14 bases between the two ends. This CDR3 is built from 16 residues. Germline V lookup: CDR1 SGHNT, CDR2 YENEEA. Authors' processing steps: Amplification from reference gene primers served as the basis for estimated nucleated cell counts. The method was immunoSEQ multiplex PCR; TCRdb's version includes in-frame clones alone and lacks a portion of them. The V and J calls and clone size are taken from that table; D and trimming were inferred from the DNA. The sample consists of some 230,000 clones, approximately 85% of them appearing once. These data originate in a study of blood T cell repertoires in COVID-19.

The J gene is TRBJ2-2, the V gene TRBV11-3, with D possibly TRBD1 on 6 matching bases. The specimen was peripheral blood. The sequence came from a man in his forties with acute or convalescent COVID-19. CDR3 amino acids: CASSPHPTGNTGELFF. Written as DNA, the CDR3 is TGTGCCAGCAGCCCCCACCCGACAGGGAACACCGGGGAGCTGTTTTTT.